A selection of T cell receptor beta chains follows, all from one sample in a study of blood T cell repertoires in COVID-19. Sequencing used immunoSEQ multiplex PCR; TCRdb keeps in-frame clones, though not all of them. This table holds 300,000 or so clones, roughly nine tenths found once. Material: PBMCs or T cells enriched from blood (not recorded which). The receptors were gathered from a woman aged 25 to 39 who had recovered from COVID-19. Both conserved end residues are part of each CDR3. Each record gives: clone size, J gene, V gene, D gene, CDR3 DNA, CDR3 protein. D genes are given only for firm matches. Some rows mark clone size as missing; the rest say once, few, many or name a class of expanded clone.

>-|TRBJ1-4|TRBV19|-
TGTGCCAGTAGGCCCCCCCGGGGCGACGGTACCCCGTCCGGGGGTGAAAAACTGTTTTTT
CASRPPRGDGTPSGGEKLFF
>-|TRBJ1-1|TRBV19|-
TGTGCCAGTACCCCACAGAGGGCCCCTGAAGCTTTCTTT
CASTPQRAPEAFF
>-|TRBJ2-1|TRBV9|-
TGTGCCAGCAGCCCAGGGCAGGGCAACAATGAGCAGTTCTTC
CASSPGQGNNEQFF
>-|TRBJ1-5|TRBV7-9|-
TGTGCCAGCAGCTTTCCGAATCAGCCCCAGCATTTT
CASSFPNQPQHF
>-|TRBJ2-3|TRBV18|TRBD2
TGTGCCAGCTCACCACCGTCGGGGGGGCATCATACGCAGTATTTT
CASSPPSGGHHTQYF
>-|TRBJ2-5|TRBV29-1|TRBD2
TGCAGCGTTGAGCTAGCGGGGGAAGAGACCCAGTACTTC
CSVELAGEETQYF
>-|TRBJ2-1|TRBV7-9|-
TGTGCCAGCAGCTTAGCCCGGACAGAGAACAATGAGCAGTTCTTC
CASSLARTENNEQFF
>-|TRBJ1-4|TRBV21-1|-
TGTGCCAGCAGCAAGGCATGGTCCGGGACAGGGGGTTCCTTGAGTAATGAAAAACTGTTTTTT
CASSKAWSGTGGSLSNEKLFF
>many|TRBJ2-7|TRBV28|-
TGTGCCACCCATCTTAGCCATGTCCACGAGCAGTACTTC
CATHLSHVHEQYF
>-|TRBJ1-6|TRBV6-5|-
TGTGCCAGCACCATGGGACATGGTAATTCACCCCTCCACTTT
CASTMGHGNSPLHF
>-|TRBJ2-2|TRBV29-1|-
TGCAGCGCCCGAAAGGGCCGGGGTGGCACCGGGGAGCTGTTTTTT
CSARKGRGGTGELFF
>-|TRBJ1-2|TRBV13|-
TGTGCCAGCAGCCTTGGAGGAGGAGGCTACACCTTC
CASSLGGGGYTF
>-|TRBJ2-1|TRBV2|TRBD1
TGTGCCAGCGGACGGGACAGAAGGGAGGAGCAGTTCTTC
CASGRDRREEQFF
>-|TRBJ2-7|TRBV7-9|-
TGTGCCAGCAGCTTAGCGAAAAAGGTGGACTGGGATTTCTACGAGCAGTACTTC
CASSLAKKVDWDFYEQYF
>once|TRBJ1-2|TRBV24-1|-
TGTGCCACCAGTGATTCCTCAACACACGCAGCTAACTATGGCTACACCTTC
CATSDSSTHAANYGYTF
>once|TRBJ2-4|TRBV12-3/TRBV12-4|-
TGTGCCAGCAGTTTGGCAAACATTCAGTACTTC
CASSLANIQYF
>-|TRBJ1-1|TRBV30|-
TGTGCCTGGAGTTTCACACATGGGGGCATGAACACTGAAGCTTTCTTT
CAWSFTHGGMNTEAFF
>-|TRBJ2-1|TRBV12-5|-
TGTGCTAGTGCCTGGAGTGAGGCCCTCCTTATCCATGAGCAGTTCTTC
CASAWSEALLIHEQFF
>-|TRBJ1-4|TRBV15|TRBD1
TGTGCCACCAGCAGTAGGGACAGGGCTGAAAAACTGTTTTTT
CATSSRDRAEKLFF
>-|TRBJ2-1|TRBV5-4|TRBD1
TGTGCCAGCAGCTTCAGGTCAGGCCAGGGGGATCGTGAGCAGTTCTTC
CASSFRSGQGDREQFF
>-|TRBJ1-5|TRBV28|-
TGTGCCAGCAATCTAATAAGGGGTGGTCAGCCCCAGCATTTT
CASNLIRGGQPQHF
>few|TRBJ2-7|TRBV27|-
TGTGCCAGCAGTTCGACAGGTTCTGAGCAGTACTTC
CASSSTGSEQYF
>-|TRBJ1-2|TRBV6-1|-
TGTGCCAGCAGTGAGACGGACGGGGACTATGGCTACACCTTC
CASSETDGDYGYTF
>-|TRBJ2-7|TRBV5-7|TRBD2
TGTGCCAGCAGCTTGGTCGGGACTAGCGGGGTCTCCTACGAGCAGTACTTC
CASSLVGTSGVSYEQYF
>-|TRBJ2-7|TRBV6-2/TRBV6-3|TRBD2
TGTGCCAGCAGTTATACCCAGCGGGGGCCCTCCTCCTACGAGCAGTACTTC
CASSYTQRGPSSYEQYF
>-|TRBJ1-5|TRBV7-9|-
TGTGCCAGCAGCTTAACAGGGCTCAATCAGCCCCAGCATTTT
CASSLTGLNQPQHF
>-|TRBJ2-7|TRBV6-5|TRBD2
TGTGCCAGCAGTTATAGGAGCGGGGGGCCGTATACTGAGCAGTACTTC
CASSYRSGGPYTEQYF
>-|TRBJ1-5|TRBV28|-
TGTGCCAGCAGTCCCCCCCCACAGGTCCGCAATCAGCCCCAGCATTTT
CASSPPPQVRNQPQHF
>-|TRBJ2-3|TRBV5-1|TRBD1
TGCGCCAGCAGCTCCTATCCCCGGGACAGGAGCACAGATACGCAGTATTTT
CASSSYPRDRSTDTQYF
>-|TRBJ1-6|TRBV5-6|TRBD1
TGTGCCAGCAGCCCCGGGGACAGGGGGCGTTCACCCCTCCACTTT
CASSPGDRGRSPLHF
>-|TRBJ2-7|TRBV2|-
TGTGCCAGCAGTGAAGAGGGGTCGGGACTCTTGACCGAGCAGTACTTC
CASSEEGSGLLTEQYF
>-|TRBJ1-6|TRBV2|-
TGTGCCAGCAGTGAGCAGGGTAGGGATAATTCACCCCTCCACTTT
CASSEQGRDNSPLHF
>-|TRBJ1-5|TRBV28|-
TGTGCCAGCAGTTTTTTTCCTCGTCTAAGACAGAGCGATTATAGCAATCAGCCCCAGCATTTT
CASSFFPRLRQSDYSNQPQHF
>-|TRBJ2-6|TRBV7-2|TRBD1
TGTGCCAGCAGCTCCAGGACAGGGGGCACCAACGTCCTGACTTTC
CASSSRTGGTNVLTF
>-|TRBJ1-6|TRBV2|TRBD1
TGTGCCAGCAGTGACGACAGGGGGTCATGGGCTTCACCCCTCCACTTT
CASSDDRGSWASPLHF
>few|TRBJ2-7|TRBV19|-
TGTGCCAGTAGTATACAGGGGACCTACGAGCAGTACTTC
CASSIQGTYEQYF
>-|TRBJ2-7|TRBV7-9|-
TGTGCCAGCAGCTTTACCGGGGGCGAGCAGTACTTC
CASSFTGGEQYF
>-|TRBJ2-5|TRBV5-5|-
TGTGCCAGCAGCTTGGACCTCCGACCGACAGGCAAAGAGACCCAGTACTTC
CASSLDLRPTGKETQYF
>-|TRBJ2-7|TRBV3-1/TRBV3-2|-
TGTGCCAGCAGCCAACAGGACTACGAGCAGTACTTC
CASSQQDYEQYF
>-|TRBJ2-5|TRBV10-2|TRBD2
TGCGCCAGCAGTGGCTTAGCGGGGCTCGGGGAGACCCAGTACTTC
CASSGLAGLGETQYF
>-|TRBJ1-2|TRBV6-9|TRBD1
TGTGCCAGCAACCCGGAAGGAGGGAGACGGACAGGGGAAGATGGCTACACCTTC
CASNPEGGRRTGEDGYTF
>-|TRBJ1-2|TRBV5-1|TRBD1
TGCGCCAGCAGCTCCGGACAGGAAGACGGCTACACCTTC
CASSSGQEDGYTF
>-|TRBJ1-5|TRBV24-1|TRBD1
TGTGCCACCAGTGATTTTAAGTTCGGGGACAGGGCGTGTGTCTATAGCAATCAGCCCCAGCATTTT
CATSDFKFGDRACVYSNQPQHF
>-|TRBJ2-1|TRBV12-3/TRBV12-4|TRBD1
TGTGCCAGCAGGGGGACAGGGGACAATGAGCAGTTCTTC
CASRGTGDNEQFF
>-|TRBJ2-7|TRBV6-2/TRBV6-3|-
TGTGCCAGCAGTCCACTCGTAGAGCAGTACTTC
CASSPLVEQYF